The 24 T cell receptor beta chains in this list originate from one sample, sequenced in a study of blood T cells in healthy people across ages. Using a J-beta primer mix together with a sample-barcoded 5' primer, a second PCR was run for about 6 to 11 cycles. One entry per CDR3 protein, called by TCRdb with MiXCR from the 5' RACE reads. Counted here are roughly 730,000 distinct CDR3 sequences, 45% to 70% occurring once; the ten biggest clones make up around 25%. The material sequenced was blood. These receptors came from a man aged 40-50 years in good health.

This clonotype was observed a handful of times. CDR3 loop: CASSVTGTDTQYF. In DNA form, the CDR3 reads TGTGCCAGCAGTGTTACAGGGACAGATACGCAGTATTTT. The chain joins TRBV25-1 to TRBJ2-3; D possibly corresponds to TRBD1 (6 bases). The CDR3 covers 13 residues. Germline lookup yields CDR1 MGHDK and CDR2 SYGVNS. V was clipped by 4 bases and J by 3 bases, with 8 bases between them. Full variable domain (remainder filled in from reference TRBV25-1 and TRBJ2-3): EADIYQTPRYLVIGTGKKITLECSQTMGHDKMYWYQQDPGMELHLIHYSYGVNSTEKGDLSSESTVSRIRTEHFPLTLESARPSHTSQYLCASSVTGTDTQYFGPGTRLTVL.

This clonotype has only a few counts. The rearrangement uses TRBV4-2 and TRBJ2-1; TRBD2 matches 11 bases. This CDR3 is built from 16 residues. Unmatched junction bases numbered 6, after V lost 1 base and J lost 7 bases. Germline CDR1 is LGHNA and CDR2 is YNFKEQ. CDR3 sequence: CASSQVAGGPFNEQFF. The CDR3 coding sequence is TGTGCCAGCAGCCAAGTAGCGGGAGGGCCGTTTAATGAGCAGTTCTTC.

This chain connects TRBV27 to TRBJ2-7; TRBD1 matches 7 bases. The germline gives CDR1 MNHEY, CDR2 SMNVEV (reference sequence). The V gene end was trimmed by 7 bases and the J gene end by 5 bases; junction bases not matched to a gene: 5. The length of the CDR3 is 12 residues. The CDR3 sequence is CASKTGLNEQYF. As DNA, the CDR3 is TGTGCCAGCAAGACAGGGCTTAACGAGCAGTACTTC.

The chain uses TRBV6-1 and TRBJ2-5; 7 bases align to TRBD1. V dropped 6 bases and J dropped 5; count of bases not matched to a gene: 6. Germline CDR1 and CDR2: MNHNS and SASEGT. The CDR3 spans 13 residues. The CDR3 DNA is TGTGCCAGCAGATGGACAGGTCGGGAGACCCAGTACTTC. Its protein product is CASRWTGRETQYF.

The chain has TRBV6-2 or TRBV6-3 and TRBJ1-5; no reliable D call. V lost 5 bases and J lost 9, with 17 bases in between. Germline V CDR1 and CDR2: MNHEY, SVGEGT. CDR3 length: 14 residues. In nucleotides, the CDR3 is TGTGCCAGCAGTAAGTCGCCCCCGACTTGGCCCCAGCATTTT. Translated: CASSKSPPTWPQHF.

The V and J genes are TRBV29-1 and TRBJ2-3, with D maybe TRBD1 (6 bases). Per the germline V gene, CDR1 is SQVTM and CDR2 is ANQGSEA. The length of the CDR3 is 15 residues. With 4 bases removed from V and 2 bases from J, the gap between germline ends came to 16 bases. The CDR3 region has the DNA TGCAGCGTTGCGCGCGACAGGACGAACACAGATACGCAGTATTTT. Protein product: CSVARDRTNTDTQYF.

The CDR3 is CASSGLRTDTQYF. In DNA, the CDR3 is TGTGCCAGCAGTGGCCTGAGGACAGATACGCAGTATTTT. The chain is built from TRBV6-1 and TRBJ2-3, with D uncertain. CDR3 length equals 13 residues. Germline values: CDR1 MNHNS, CDR2 SASEGT. Trimming removed 4 bases at V and 3 bases at J, with 8 bases between.

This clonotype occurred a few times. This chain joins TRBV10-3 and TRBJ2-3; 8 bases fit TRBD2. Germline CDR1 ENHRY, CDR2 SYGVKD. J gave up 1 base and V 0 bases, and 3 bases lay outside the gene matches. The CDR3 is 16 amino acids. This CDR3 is CAISESVGGGTDTQYF. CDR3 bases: TGTGCCATCAGTGAGTCGGTCGGGGGGGGCACAGATACGCAGTATTTT.

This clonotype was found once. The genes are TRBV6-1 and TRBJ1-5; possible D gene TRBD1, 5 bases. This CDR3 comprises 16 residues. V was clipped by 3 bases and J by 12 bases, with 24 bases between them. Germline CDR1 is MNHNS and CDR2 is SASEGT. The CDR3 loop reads CASSEGRAASRSNQHF. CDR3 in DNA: TGTGCCAGCAGTGAGGGCAGGGCAGCCTCTCGGAGTAACCAGCATTTT.

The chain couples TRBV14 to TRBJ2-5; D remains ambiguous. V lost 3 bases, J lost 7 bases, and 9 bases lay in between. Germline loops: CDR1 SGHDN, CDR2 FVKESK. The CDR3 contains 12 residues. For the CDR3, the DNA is TGTGCCAGCAGCCAGGTCCGTGGGACCCAGTACTTC. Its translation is CASSQVRGTQYF.

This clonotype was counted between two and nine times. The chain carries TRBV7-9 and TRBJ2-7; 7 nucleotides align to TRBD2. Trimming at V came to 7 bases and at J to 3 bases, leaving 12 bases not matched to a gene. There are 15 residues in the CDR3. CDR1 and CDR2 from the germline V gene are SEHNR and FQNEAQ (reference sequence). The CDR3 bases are TGTGCCAGCATGTCCCGGGACTACTCCAACTACGAGCAGTACTTC. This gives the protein CASMSRDYSNYEQYF.

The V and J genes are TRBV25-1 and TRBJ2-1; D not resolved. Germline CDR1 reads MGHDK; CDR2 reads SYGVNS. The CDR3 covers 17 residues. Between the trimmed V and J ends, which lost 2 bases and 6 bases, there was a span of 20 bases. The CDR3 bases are TGTGCCAGCAGTGAACCGCGCTGGGGTGCGAAAGGCAATGAGCAGTTCTTC. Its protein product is CASSEPRWGAKGNEQFF.

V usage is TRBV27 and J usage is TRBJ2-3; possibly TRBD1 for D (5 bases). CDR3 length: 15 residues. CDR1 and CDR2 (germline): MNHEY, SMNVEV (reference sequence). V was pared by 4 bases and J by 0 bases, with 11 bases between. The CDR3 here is CASSWVQVSTDTQYF. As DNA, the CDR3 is TGTGCCAGCAGTTGGGTACAGGTCAGCACAGATACGCAGTATTTT.

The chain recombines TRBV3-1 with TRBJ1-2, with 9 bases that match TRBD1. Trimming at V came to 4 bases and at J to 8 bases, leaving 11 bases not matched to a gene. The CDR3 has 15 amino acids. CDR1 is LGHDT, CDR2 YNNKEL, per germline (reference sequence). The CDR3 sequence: CASSPMTGGLEGYTF. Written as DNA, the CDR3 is TGTGCCAGCAGCCCGATGACAGGGGGGCTCGAGGGCTACACCTTC.

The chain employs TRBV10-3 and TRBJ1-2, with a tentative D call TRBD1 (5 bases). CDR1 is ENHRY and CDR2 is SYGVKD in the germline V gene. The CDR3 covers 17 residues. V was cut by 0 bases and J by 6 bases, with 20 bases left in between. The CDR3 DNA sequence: TGTGCCATCAGTGAGTCCCCCGATGCTAGGGGAGGGGATGGCTACACCTTC. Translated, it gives CAISESPDARGGDGYTF.

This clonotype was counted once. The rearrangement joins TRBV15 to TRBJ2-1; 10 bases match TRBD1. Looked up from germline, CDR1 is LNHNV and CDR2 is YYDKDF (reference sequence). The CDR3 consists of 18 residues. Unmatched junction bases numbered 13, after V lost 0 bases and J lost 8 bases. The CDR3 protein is CATSRDNPRDRGSDEQFF. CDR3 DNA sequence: TGTGCCACCAGCAGAGATAACCCCCGGGACAGGGGTTCCGATGAGCAGTTCTTC.

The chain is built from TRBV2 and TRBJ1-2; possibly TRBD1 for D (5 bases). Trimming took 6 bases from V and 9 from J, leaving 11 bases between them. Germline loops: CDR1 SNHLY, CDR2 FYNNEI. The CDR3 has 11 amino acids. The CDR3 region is CASRVDSRYTF. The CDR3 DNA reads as TGTGCCAGCAGGGTTGACAGTCGCTACACCTTC.

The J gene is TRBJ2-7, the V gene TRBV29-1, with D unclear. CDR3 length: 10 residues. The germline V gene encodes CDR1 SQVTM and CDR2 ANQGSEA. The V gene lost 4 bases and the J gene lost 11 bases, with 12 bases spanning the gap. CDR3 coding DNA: TGCAGCGTTGGGTCGGAACGGGAGTACTTC. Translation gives CSVGSEREYF.

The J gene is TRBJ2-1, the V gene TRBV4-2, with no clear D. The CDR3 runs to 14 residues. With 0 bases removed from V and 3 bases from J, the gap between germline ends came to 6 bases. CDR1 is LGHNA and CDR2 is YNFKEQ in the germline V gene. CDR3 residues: CASSQDIIYNEQFF. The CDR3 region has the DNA TGTGCCAGCAGCCAAGATATAATCTACAATGAGCAGTTCTTC.

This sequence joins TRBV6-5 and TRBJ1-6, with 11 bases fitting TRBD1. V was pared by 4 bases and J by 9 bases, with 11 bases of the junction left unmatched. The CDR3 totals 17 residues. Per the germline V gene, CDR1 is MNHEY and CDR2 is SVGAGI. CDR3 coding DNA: TGTGCCAGCAGTTTGAGATCCGGGACAGGGGGTGCTTCACCCCTCCACTTT. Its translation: CASSLRSGTGGASPLHF.

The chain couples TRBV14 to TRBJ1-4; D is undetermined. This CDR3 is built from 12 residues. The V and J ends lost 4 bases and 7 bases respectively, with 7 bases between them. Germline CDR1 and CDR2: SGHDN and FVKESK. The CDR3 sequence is CASSPGLEKLFF. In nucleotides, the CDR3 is TGTGCCAGCAGCCCCGGTCTTGAAAAACTGTTTTTT.

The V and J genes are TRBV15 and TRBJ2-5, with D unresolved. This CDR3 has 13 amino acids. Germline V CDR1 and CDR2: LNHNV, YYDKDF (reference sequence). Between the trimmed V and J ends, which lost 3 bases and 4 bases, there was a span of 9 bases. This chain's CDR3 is CATSRPTGETQYF. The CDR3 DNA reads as TGTGCCACCAGCAGGCCTACTGGAGAGACCCAGTACTTC.

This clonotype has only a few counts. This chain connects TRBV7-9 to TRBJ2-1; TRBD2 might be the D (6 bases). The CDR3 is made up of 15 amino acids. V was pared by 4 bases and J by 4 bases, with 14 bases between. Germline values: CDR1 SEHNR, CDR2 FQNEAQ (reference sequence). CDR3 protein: CASSSGVAVYNEQFF. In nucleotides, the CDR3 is TGTGCCAGCAGCTCGGGGGTAGCGGTATACAATGAGCAGTTCTTC.

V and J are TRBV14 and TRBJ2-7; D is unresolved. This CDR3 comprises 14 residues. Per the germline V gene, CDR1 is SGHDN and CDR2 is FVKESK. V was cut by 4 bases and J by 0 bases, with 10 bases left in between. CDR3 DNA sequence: TGTGCCAGCAGCCTGAAGGTTTCCTCCTACGAGCAGTACTTC. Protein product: CASSLKVSSYEQYF. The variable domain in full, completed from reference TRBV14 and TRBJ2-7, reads EAGVTQFPSHSVIEKGQTVTLRCDPISGHDNLYWYRRVMGKEIKFLLHFVKESKQDESGMPNNRFLAERTGGTYSTLKVQPAELEDSGVYFCASSLKVSSYEQYFGPGTRLTVT.